This T cell receptor beta chain is drawn from a study of tumor-infiltrating lymphocytes in primary liver carcinoma. Overall study findings and caveats: Tumor-adjacent and tumor-blood pairs shared a smaller degree of overlap than tumor region pairs.

TCR beta cDNA was reverse-transcribed from roughly 0.45 ug of total RNA. The reaction used a constant-region primer and ProtoScript II reverse transcriptase. Nested multiplex PCR, run for three rounds with slightly modified ARM-PCR, yielded TCR beta libraries. Forward primers for TRBV1-TRBV30 and a C-beta reverse primer served the first two PCR rounds, at 10 cycles each. TCRdb reanalysed the multiplex PCR reads using MiXCR and keeps one entry per CDR3 protein. The sample lists about 100,000 distinct CDR3 sequences, less than 70% occurring once. CDR1 and CDR2 (germline): SEHNR, FQNEAQ (reference sequence). The CDR3 extends over 16 amino acids. The V gene end was trimmed by 0 bases and the J gene end by 5 bases; junction bases not matched to a gene: 3. This clonotype has just a few counts. Its antigen is not known. Starting material for RNA and DNA co-extraction consisted of about 20-32 mg of unsorted bulk tissue. Patients underwent surgical resection for primary liver carcinoma.

The sequence came from a man aged 40-55 years with primary liver carcinoma and hepatitis B virus infection. The specimen sequenced was tumor-adjacent normal liver tissue. The chain has TRBV7-9 and TRBJ2-2, with 10 bases fitting TRBD1. Here the CDR3 reads CASSLALGQGTGELFF. The CDR3 DNA is TGTGCCAGCAGCTTAGCGCTGGGACAGGGGACCGGGGAGCTGTTTTTT.